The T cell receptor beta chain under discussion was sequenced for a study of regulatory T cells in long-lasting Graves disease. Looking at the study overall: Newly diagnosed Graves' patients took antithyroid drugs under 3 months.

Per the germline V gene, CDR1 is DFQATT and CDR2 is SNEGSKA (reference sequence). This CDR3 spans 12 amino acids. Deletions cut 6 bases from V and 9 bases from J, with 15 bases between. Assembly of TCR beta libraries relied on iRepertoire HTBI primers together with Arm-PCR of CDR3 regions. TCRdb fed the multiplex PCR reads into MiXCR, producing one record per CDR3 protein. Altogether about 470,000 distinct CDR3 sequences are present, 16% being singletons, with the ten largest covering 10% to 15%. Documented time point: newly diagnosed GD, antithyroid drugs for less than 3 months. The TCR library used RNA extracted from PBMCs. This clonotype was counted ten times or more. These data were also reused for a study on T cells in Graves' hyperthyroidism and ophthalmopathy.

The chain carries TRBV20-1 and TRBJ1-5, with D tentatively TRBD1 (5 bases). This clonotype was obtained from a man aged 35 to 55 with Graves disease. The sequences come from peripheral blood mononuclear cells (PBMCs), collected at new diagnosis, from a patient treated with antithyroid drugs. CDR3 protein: CSALSGSGPQHF. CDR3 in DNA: TGCAGTGCCCTGTCAGGGTCAGGGCCCCAGCATTTT.